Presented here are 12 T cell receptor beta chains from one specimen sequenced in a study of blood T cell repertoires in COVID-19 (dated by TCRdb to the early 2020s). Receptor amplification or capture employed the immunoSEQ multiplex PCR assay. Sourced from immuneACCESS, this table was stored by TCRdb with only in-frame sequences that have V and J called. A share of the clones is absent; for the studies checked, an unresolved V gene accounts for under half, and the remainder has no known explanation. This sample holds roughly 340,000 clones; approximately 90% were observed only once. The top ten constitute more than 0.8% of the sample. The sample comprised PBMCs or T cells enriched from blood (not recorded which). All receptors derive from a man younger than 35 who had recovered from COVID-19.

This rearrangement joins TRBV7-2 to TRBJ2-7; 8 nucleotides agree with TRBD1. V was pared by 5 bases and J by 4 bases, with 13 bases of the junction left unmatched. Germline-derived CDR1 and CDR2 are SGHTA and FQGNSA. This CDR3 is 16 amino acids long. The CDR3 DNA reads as TGTGCCAGCAGCCCTTGGACAGGGCCCTCCTCGTACGAGCAGTACTTC. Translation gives CASSPWTGPSSYEQYF.

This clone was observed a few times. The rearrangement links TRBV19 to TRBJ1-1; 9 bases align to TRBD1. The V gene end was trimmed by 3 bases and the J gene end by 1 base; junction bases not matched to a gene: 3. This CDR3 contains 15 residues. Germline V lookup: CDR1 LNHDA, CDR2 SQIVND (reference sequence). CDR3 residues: CASSIWGQGNTEAFF. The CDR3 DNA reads TGTGCCAGTAGTATCTGGGGACAGGGGAACACTGAAGCTTTCTTT.

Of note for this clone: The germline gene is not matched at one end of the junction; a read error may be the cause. The CDR3 region has the DNA TGTGCCAGCAGCGGGACAGGGGCTGGCCAAGCGACCCAGTACTTC. Its translation: CASSGTGAGQATQYF. The chain couples TRBV5-6 to TRBJ2-5; TRBD1 agrees at 10 bases. The germline V gene encodes CDR1 SGHDT and CDR2 YYEEEE. This CDR3 spans 15 amino acids.

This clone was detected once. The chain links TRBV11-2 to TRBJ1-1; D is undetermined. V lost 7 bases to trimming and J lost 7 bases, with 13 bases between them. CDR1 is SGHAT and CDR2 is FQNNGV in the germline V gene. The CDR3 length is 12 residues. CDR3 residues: CASTWTRVEAFF. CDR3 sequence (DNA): TGTGCCAGCACATGGACGCGGGTTGAAGCTTTCTTT.

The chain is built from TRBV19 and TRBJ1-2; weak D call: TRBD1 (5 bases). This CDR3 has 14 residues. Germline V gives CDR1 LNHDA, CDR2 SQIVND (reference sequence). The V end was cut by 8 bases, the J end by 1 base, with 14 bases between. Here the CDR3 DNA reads TGTGCCAGTTTAAACAGGCAGATTAACTATGGCTACACCTTC. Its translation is CASLNRQINYGYTF.

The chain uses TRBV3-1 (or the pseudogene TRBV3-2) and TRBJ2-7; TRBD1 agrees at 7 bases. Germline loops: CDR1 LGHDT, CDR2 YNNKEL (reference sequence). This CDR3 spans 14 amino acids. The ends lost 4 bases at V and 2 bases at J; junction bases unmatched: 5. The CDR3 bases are TGTGCCAGCAGCCTCTACAGGGGCGCCTACGAGCAGTACTTC. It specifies CASSLYRGAYEQYF.

CDR3 coding DNA: TGTGCCAGCAGGCCTTTGGGGACACACGAGCAGTACTTC. Translation: CASRPLGTHEQYF. The genes are TRBV19 and TRBJ2-7, with TRBD1 as a possible D gene (6 bases). V shed 9 bases and J shed 5 bases, with 17 bases lying between them. The CDR3 consists of 13 residues. Germline CDR1 and CDR2: LNHDA and SQIVND (reference sequence).

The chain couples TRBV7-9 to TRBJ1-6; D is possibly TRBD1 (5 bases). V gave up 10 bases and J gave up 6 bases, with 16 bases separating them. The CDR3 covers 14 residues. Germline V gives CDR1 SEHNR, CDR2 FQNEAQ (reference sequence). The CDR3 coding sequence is TGTGCCACCGGGACTGATAACCGTAATTCACCCCTCCACTTT. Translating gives CATGTDNRNSPLHF.

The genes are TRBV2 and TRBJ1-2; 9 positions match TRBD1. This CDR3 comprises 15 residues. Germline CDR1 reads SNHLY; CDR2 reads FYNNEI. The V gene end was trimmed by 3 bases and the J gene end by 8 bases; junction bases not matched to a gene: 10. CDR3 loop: CASSDPGQGKSGYTF. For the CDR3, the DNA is TGTGCCAGCAGTGATCCCGGACAGGGGAAATCCGGCTACACCTTC.

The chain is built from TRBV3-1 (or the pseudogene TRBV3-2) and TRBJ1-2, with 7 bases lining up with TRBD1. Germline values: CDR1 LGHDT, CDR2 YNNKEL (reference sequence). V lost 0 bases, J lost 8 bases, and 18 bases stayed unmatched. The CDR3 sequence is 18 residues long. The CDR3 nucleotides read TGTGCCAGCAGCCAAGAAAGCAACAGGGGAAGGAGGTGGGACGGCTACACCTTC. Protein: CASSQESNRGRRWDGYTF.

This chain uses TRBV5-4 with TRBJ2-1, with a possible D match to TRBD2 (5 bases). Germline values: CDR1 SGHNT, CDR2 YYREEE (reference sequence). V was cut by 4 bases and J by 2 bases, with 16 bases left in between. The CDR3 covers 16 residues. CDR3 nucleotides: TGTGCCAGCAGCCTCCATCAGAGAGCGGCCTACAATGAGCAGTTCTTC. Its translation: CASSLHQRAAYNEQFF.

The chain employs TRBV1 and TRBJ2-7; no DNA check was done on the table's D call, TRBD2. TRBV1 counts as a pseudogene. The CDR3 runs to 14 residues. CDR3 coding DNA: TGCACCAGCAGCCAAGACGGGTGCTACTACGAGCAGTACTTC. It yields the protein CTSSQDGCYYEQYF.